This TCR beta chain was captured by sequencing in a study of blood T cell repertoires in COVID-19. About the research overall: Samples of COVID-19 (acute and convalescent) were obtained from the United States, Italy and Spain. PBMCs, B-cell-depleted T cells, or T cells provided the cDNA or gDNA that made up the material.

In the authors' methods: Using reference gene primer amplification, nucleated cell counts were estimated. Repertoires were generated with immunoSEQ multiplex PCR, while TCRdb's copy carries only in-frame clones and drops some. The D gene and trimming were derived from the DNA, and the V and J assignments and clone size from that table. The table includes tens of thousands of clones, about 84% detected once. V lost 1 base to trimming and J lost 6 bases; unmatched junction nucleotides: 4. CDR1 and CDR2 from the germline V gene are KGHDR and SFDVKD. The CDR3 has 14 amino acids. This receptor was identified in a human donor in a cohort sampled during active COVID-19. The chain employs TRBV24-1 and TRBJ2-5; 7 bases match TRBD2. Sequencing was done on a sample of peripheral blood. The DNA for the CDR3 is TGTGCCACCAGTGATTTTCAGGGAGGGAAGACCCAGTACTTC. Translated, it gives CATSDFQGGKTQYF.